The clone carrying this TCR beta chain was recorded at least ten times. What it binds is unknown. These data belong to a study of T cells in Graves' hyperthyroidism and ophthalmopathy. Study results and caveats: In blood, most of the thyroid clonotypes expanded above 0.001 were also present. The authors' 13 V-J model separated ophthalmopathy from stable hyperthyroidism.

TCR beta CDR3 regions were amplified from RNA. The primer set for the first-round RT-PCR of the TCR CDR3 was HTBI. TCRdb used MiXCR to reprocess the multiplex PCR reads, holding one entry per CDR3 protein. This table has a few hundred thousand distinct CDR3 sequences, roughly 15% appearing once. With V trimmed by 5 bases and J by 7 bases, 11 bases remained unmatched. From germline, CDR1 is MDHEN and CDR2 SYDVKM. The CDR3 spans 15 residues. Patients with ophthalmopathy all had a Clinical Activity Score of at least 3, a NOSPECS grade of at least 4 and duration under 3 months. The sequenced material came from blood. The V and J genes are TRBV28 and TRBJ2-1, with TRBD2 identical over 7 bases. The sequence derives from a woman between 55 and 75 years old with Graves' ophthalmopathy. CDR3 coding DNA: TGTGCCAGCAGTGAAAATAAGGCGGGAGTGAATGAGCAGTTCTTC. Its protein product is CASSENKAGVNEQFF. Looking up the rest from reference TRBV28 and TRBJ2-1 gives the full variable domain: DVKVTQSSRYLVKRTGEKVFLECVQDMDHENMFWYRQDPGLGLRLIYFSYDVKMKEKGDIPEGYSVSREKKERFSLILESASTNQTSMYLCASSENKAGVNEQFFGPGTRLTVL.